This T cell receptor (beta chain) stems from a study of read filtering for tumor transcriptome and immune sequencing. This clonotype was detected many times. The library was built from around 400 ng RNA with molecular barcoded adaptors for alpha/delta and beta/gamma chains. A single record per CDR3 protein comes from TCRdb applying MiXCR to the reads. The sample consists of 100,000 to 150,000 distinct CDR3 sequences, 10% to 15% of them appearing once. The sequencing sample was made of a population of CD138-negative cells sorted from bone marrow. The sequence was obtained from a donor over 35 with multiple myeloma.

CDR3 in DNA: TGTGCCAGTAGTAGCGGGACGCCAGATACGCAGTATTTT. It is translated as CASSSGTPDTQYF. J is TRBJ2-3 and V is TRBV5-6; the match to TRBD2 covers 8 bases. The CDR3 has 13 amino acids. V lost 8 bases and J lost 4; bases outside the gene matches: 6. CDR1 SGHDT and CDR2 YYEEEE come from the germline V gene.